The entry below describes one TCR beta chain. Germline CDR1 reads GTSNPN; CDR2 reads SVGIG (reference sequence). Unmatched junction bases numbered 10, after V lost 5 bases and J lost 6 bases. CDR3 size: 13 residues. The sample belongs to a study of blood T cell repertoires in COVID-19. The protocol was immunoSEQ multiplex PCR, while the TCRdb copy is restricted to in-frame clones and leaves out a portion. The sample holds approximately 240,000 clones, about 79% seen once. This TCR was recovered from a woman in her thirties or forties who had recovered from COVID-19. The chain carries TRBV30 and TRBJ2-7; 7 bases are shared with TRBD1. The sample comprised peripheral blood. CDR3 region: CAWETGVFGEQYF. The CDR3 bases are TGTGCCTGGGAAACAGGGGTTTTCGGCGAGCAGTACTTC. Together with reference TRBV30 and TRBJ2-7, the CDR3 gives the full variable domain: SQTIHQWPATLVQPVGSPLSLECTVEGTSNPNLYWYRQAAGRGLQLLFYSVGIGQISSEVPQNLSASRPQDRQFILSSKKLLLSDSGFYLCAWETGVFGEQYFGPGTRLTVT.